This entry lists 19 T cell receptor beta chains sequenced from one sample in a study of immune characterization of retroperitoneal liposarcoma. TCRdb processed the PCR reads anew with MiXCR; each CDR3 protein has one entry. The repertoire holds around 1,000 distinct CDR3 sequences, with about 20% as singletons. Sequencing was performed on tumor tissue. The receptors come from a male donor with retroperitoneal liposarcoma.

This clonotype is labeled medium-sized. J is TRBJ2-1 and V is TRBV6-5; no clear D. The CDR3 length is 15 residues. V was shortened by 2 bases and J by 10 bases, with 18 bases between the two germline ends. Germline loops: CDR1 MNHEY, CDR2 SVGAGI. The CDR3 DNA reads as TGTGCCAGCAGTTACGCCGACTTCCGGTGGAACGAGCAGTTCTTC. Residues: CASSYADFRWNEQFF.

In this sample, this clonotype is medium-sized. Germline is not matched at one junction end, which may reflect a read error. The chain joins TRBV27 to TRBJ2-1, with D perhaps matching TRBD1 (6 bases). This CDR3 contains 16 residues. From germline, CDR1 is MNHEY and CDR2 SMNVEV (reference sequence). The CDR3 sequence: CASSFGPQGKVETQFF. The CDR3 nucleotides read TGTGCCAGTAGTTTTGGTCCCCAGGGGAAAGTGGAGACCCAGTTCTTC.

The rearrangement uses TRBV6-1 and TRBJ1-1; maybe TRBD1 (6 bases). Germline V gives CDR1 MNHNS, CDR2 SASEGT. The V end was cut by 1 base, the J end by 4 bases, with 13 bases between. This CDR3 is built from 15 residues. Here the CDR3 DNA reads TGTGCCAGCAGTGAAGGGACAAGGGGGGGCACTGAAGCTTTCTTT. Translated: CASSEGTRGGTEAFF.

In its sample, this clonotype is medium-sized. This chain links TRBV7-6 with TRBJ2-3, with D tentatively TRBD1 (7 bases). The J call may be incorrect, as the DNA end agrees better with TRBJ2-7. Germline CDR1 reads SGHVS; CDR2 reads FNYEAQ. This CDR3 contains 14 residues. The CDR3 DNA follows: TGTGCCAGCAGCTTACGCCAGGGGGGATACGAGCAGTACTTC. Encoded protein: CASSLRQGGYEQYF.

By its share, this clonotype is large. V usage is TRBV12-3 or TRBV12-4 and J usage is TRBJ2-1; D possibly corresponds to TRBD1 (6 bases). Deletions cut 0 bases from V and 10 bases from J, with 13 bases between. The CDR3 is 14 amino acids. The CDR3 reads CASSLAQGSYEQFF. CDR3 in DNA: TGTGCCAGCAGTTTAGCACAGGGCTCCTACGAGCAGTTCTTC.

To note about this clonotype: The CDR3 carries no conserved terminal phenylalanine or tryptophan, so it likely arises from a read error. It is unclear where the CDR3 begins or ends on the DNA, so no DNA is shown, and the CDR3 is as TCRdb lists it. Here the CDR3 reads CASSEEAG. The V gene is TRBV6-1, the J gene TRBJ2-1; the D call in the table, TRBD1, was not verified against the DNA. The V gene's germline CDR1 is MNHNS and CDR2 SASEGT. Counting both end residues, the CDR3 totals 8 amino acids.

The gene calls are TRBV12-3 or TRBV12-4 and TRBJ2-1, with 12 bases fitting TRBD2. Trimming cost V 6 bases and J 5 bases; bases outside gene matches: 8. CDR3 length: 16 residues. CDR3 region: CASSYETSGRNNEQFF. The CDR3 DNA follows: TGTGCCAGCAGCTATGAGACTAGCGGGAGAAACAATGAGCAGTTCTTC.

The rearrangement uses TRBV10-2 and TRBJ2-6, with TRBD1 as a possible D gene (5 bases). CDR3 length: 18 amino acids. Germline CDR1 and CDR2: WSHSY and SAAADI. V gave up 7 bases and J gave up 0 bases, with 19 bases separating them. The CDR3 DNA sequence: TGCGCCAGCACTAAAGGCCCAGGGTTTCCCTCTGGGGCCAACGTCCTGACTTTC. Translating gives CASTKGPGFPSGANVLTF.

Relative to its sample, this clonotype is large. This rearrangement joins TRBV27 to TRBJ2-1; 11 nucleotides align to TRBD2. The J call is doubtful: the DNA matches TRBJ2-7 better. The CDR3 is made up of 15 amino acids. Germline V gives CDR1 MNHEY, CDR2 SMNVEV (reference sequence). This CDR3 reads CASRGRLAGNYEQYF. The CDR3 coding sequence is TGTGCCAGCAGGGGTCGACTAGCGGGGAACTACGAGCAGTACTTC.

Comment on this clonotype: As the CDR3 is not closed by the conserved phenylalanine or tryptophan, this likely results from a read error. Because the CDR3's place on the DNA is in doubt, the DNA is left out and the CDR3 is given as listed by TCRdb. The gene calls are TRBV6-5 and TRBJ1-1. The CDR3 length equals 15 residues, ends included. Germline CDR1 and CDR2: MNHEY and SVGAGI. The CDR3 reads CASKSASKREQYSGQ.

Turning to this clonotype: A read error is possible here, since a much larger clone lies one base away. The chain couples TRBV12-3 or TRBV12-4 to TRBJ2-5; D gene ambiguous. V was pared by 3 bases and J by 11 bases, with 16 bases between. The CDR3 extends over 13 amino acids. The CDR3 DNA sequence: TGTGCCAGCAGTTTTGTGAACTACAATGAGCAGTACTTC. This encodes CASSFVNYNEQYF.

The rearrangement links TRBV27 to TRBJ2-4; D is perhaps TRBD1 or TRBD2 (5 bases each). This CDR3 is 13 amino acids long. Trimming removed 10 bases at V and 4 bases at J, with 14 bases between. Looked up from germline, CDR1 is MNHEY and CDR2 is SMNVEV (reference sequence). The CDR3 loop reads CATSSGSKNIQYF. CDR3 sequence (DNA): TGTGCCACCTCATCAGGGAGTAAAAACATTCAGTACTTC.

There are many counts of this clonotype. A single base separates this from a much larger clone, so it may be a read error. The V and J genes are TRBV7-2 and TRBJ2-1; 11 nucleotides line up with TRBD1. The germline CDR1 and CDR2 sequences are SGHTA and FQGNSA. The CDR3 length is 16 residues. V lost 5 bases to trimming and J lost 10 bases; unmatched junction nucleotides: 13. CDR3 coding DNA: TGTGCCAGCAGCCGGGGACAGGGGGGACTCTCCTACGAGCAGTTCTTC. Residues: CASSRGQGGLSYEQFF.

Judged by abundance, this clonotype is medium-sized. This chain links TRBV11-2 with TRBJ2-3, with 15 bases aligning to TRBD2. The J call may not be correct, given that the DNA end is closer to TRBJ2-5. This CDR3 region has 16 residues. Germline CDR1 reads SGHAT; CDR2 reads FQNNGV. DNA of the CDR3: TGTGCCAGCAGCCGGACTAGCGGGGGGGCTCAGGAGACCCAGTACTTC. It translates to CASSRTSGGAQETQYF.

CDR3 region: CASSSGRGHTEAFF. In DNA, the CDR3 is TGTGCCAGCAGTTCAGGCAGGGGTCACACTGAAGCTTTCTTT. The rearrangement links TRBV27 to TRBJ1-1, with D maybe TRBD1 (6 bases). V was clipped by 4 bases and J by 3 bases, with 12 bases between them. This CDR3 has 14 amino acids. Germline CDR1 is MNHEY and CDR2 is SMNVEV (reference sequence).

Judged by abundance, this clonotype is medium-sized. The genes are TRBV7-2 and TRBJ2-1; no clear D. The end of the DNA is better explained by TRBJ2-7, so the J call may be wrong. CDR1 is SGHTA, CDR2 FQGNSA, per germline. This CDR3 spans 11 amino acids. The CDR3 DNA reads as TGTGCCAGCAGGCGAGCCTACGAGCAGTACTTC. Its translation: CASRRAYEQYF.

The table lists this clonotype with a few counts. Given a much more abundant clone one base away, this may be a read error. V gene TRBV6-1 combines with J gene TRBJ2-5; D call uncertain. Germline loops: CDR1 MNHNS, CDR2 SASEGT. Deletions cut 6 bases from V and 4 bases from J, with 12 bases between. The CDR3 length is 13 residues. The CDR3 protein is CASSWGIRETQYF. CDR3 coding DNA: TGTGCCAGCAGCTGGGGTATCCGAGAGACCCAGTACTTC.

By sample fraction, this clonotype is medium-sized. This sequence joins TRBV7-8 and TRBJ2-1; D is uncertain. The CDR3 runs to 16 residues. Germline-derived CDR1 and CDR2 are SGHVS and FQNEAQ. Trimming pared 1 base from V and 13 bases from J, leaving 23 bases between. The DNA of the CDR3 is TGTGCCAGCAGCTTAGAGGGCCGGAGCCCGTTGGAGACCCAGTTCTTC. Protein sequence: CASSLEGRSPLETQFF.

This clonotype qualifies as medium-sized (0.01 to 0.1%). The chain carries TRBV11-2 and TRBJ1-6; 7 positions agree with TRBD1. From germline, CDR1 is SGHAT and CDR2 FQNNGV. With 5 bases clipped from V and 8 bases from J, the junction kept 6 bases outside the gene matches. The CDR3 loop spans 14 amino acids. CDR3 region: CASSPRQGHSPLHF. The CDR3, as DNA: TGTGCCAGCAGCCCCCGACAGGGCCATTCACCCCTCCACTTT.